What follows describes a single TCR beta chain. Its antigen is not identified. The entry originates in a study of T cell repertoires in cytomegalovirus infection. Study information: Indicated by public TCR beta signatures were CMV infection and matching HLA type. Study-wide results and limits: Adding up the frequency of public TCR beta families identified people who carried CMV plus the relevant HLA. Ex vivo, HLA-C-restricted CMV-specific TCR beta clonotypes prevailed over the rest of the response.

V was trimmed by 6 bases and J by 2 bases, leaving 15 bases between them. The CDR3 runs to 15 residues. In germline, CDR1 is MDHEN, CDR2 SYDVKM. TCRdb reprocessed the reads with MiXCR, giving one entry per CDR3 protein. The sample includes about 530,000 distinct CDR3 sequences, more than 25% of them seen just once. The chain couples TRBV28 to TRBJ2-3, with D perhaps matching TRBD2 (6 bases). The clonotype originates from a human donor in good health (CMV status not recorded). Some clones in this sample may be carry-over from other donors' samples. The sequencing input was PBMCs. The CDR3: CASRSLGLSTDTQYF. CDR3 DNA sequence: TGTGCCAGCAGATCCCTGGGACTTTCCACAGATACGCAGTATTTT.